The next 14 T cell receptor beta chains were all read from a single sample in a study of cytomegalovirus exposure and HLA in healthy donors. With 60 Vbeta and 13 Jbeta primers, the PCR was carried out. Libraries were prepared by immunoSEQ multiplex PCR; TCRdb keeps only in-frame clonotypes and omits some of them. The sample consists of approximately 110,000 clones, roughly 85% of them appearing once. The sample consisted of PBMCs. The receptors were sampled from a man aged 25-45 years in good health and CMV-seropositive.

V is TRBV5-1 and J is TRBJ1-2; D is unclear. The CDR3 is made up of 14 amino acids. Trimming took off 4 bases at V and 3 bases at J, with 13 bases between the two ends. Germline CDR1 reads SGHRS; CDR2 reads YFSETQ. The CDR3 protein is CASSPGGPHYGYTF. CDR3 bases: TGCGCCAGCAGCCCGGGAGGGCCCCACTATGGCTACACCTTC.

The chain combines TRBV7-9 with TRBJ2-3, with TRBD2 matching over 8 bases. This CDR3 comprises 17 residues. Germline V gene sequence: CDR1 SEHNR, CDR2 FQNEAQ (reference sequence). The V segment lost 5 bases and the J segment 2 bases; nucleotides outside the gene matches: 12. CDR3: CASSEDSSGSLTDTQYF. The DNA for the CDR3 is TGTGCCAGCAGCGAAGATTCTAGCGGGTCCCTCACAGATACGCAGTATTTT.

V usage is TRBV12-5 and J usage is TRBJ1-2; D uncertain. Germline CDR1 reads LGHNT; CDR2 reads FRNRAP. This CDR3 spans 14 amino acids. V lost 3 bases and J 7 bases, leaving 15 bases between the germline ends. The CDR3 protein is CASGFGVGVSGYTF. The DNA for the CDR3 is TGTGCTAGTGGTTTTGGGGTCGGGGTCAGTGGCTACACCTTC. Based on the CDR3 plus reference TRBV12-5 and TRBJ1-2, the full variable domain is DARVTQTPRHKVTEMGQEVTMRCQPILGHNTVFWYRQTMMQGLELLAYFRNRAPLDDSGMPKDRFSAEMPDATLATLKIQPSEPRDSAVYFCASGFGVGVSGYTFGSGTRLTVV.

The gene calls are TRBV7-9 and TRBJ1-3; no clear D gene. Germline CDR1 is SEHNR and CDR2 is FQNEAQ (reference sequence). The CDR3 is 12 amino acids. The ends were cut back, 3 bases at V and 7 bases at J, with 7 bases in the middle. CDR3 residues: CASSFDMNTIYF. CDR3 nucleotides: TGTGCCAGCAGCTTCGACATGAACACCATATATTTT.

This chain connects TRBV2 to TRBJ1-2; the match to TRBD1 covers 7 bases. The V and J ends lost 5 bases and 8 bases, in that order; junction bases with no gene match: 8. Germline V gene lookup returns CDR1 SNHLY and CDR2 FYNNEI. This CDR3 is 13 amino acids long. This CDR3 reads CASSKDRVGGYTF. CDR3 bases: TGTGCCAGCAGTAAAGACAGGGTTGGAGGCTACACCTTC.

J is TRBJ1-5 and V is TRBV28; maybe TRBD1 (5 bases). The CDR3 is made up of 14 amino acids. Trimming took off 6 bases at V and 4 bases at J, with 13 bases between the two ends. Per the germline V gene, CDR1 is MDHEN and CDR2 is SYDVKM. In DNA form, the CDR3 reads TGTGCCAGCAGCGTTTCGGGGGGTAATCAGCCCCAGCATTTT. Encoded protein: CASSVSGGNQPQHF.

V gene TRBV27 combines with J gene TRBJ2-1; weak D call: TRBD1 (6 bases). Germline V gene sequence: CDR1 MNHEY, CDR2 SMNVEV (reference sequence). Deletions cut 6 bases from V and 8 bases from J, with 17 bases between. CDR3 length: 14 residues. CDR3 DNA: TGTGCCAGCAGCCCGGTTACAGGGATTCATGAGCAGTTCTTC. This translates into CASSPVTGIHEQFF.

This chain uses TRBV6-1 with TRBJ2-7; TRBD1 matches at 11 bases. Germline V lookup: CDR1 MNHNS, CDR2 SASEGT. The CDR3 covers 14 residues. With 7 bases clipped from V and 6 bases from J, the junction kept 8 bases outside the gene matches. The CDR3 protein is CASTPDRGLAEQYF. The CDR3, as DNA: TGTGCCAGCACCCCGGACAGGGGGCTCGCCGAGCAGTACTTC.

The J gene is TRBJ1-1, the V gene TRBV7-8; D gene unclear. V was cut by 3 bases and J by 1 base, with 6 bases left in between. CDR1 is SGHVS and CDR2 is FQNEAQ in the germline V gene. This CDR3 has 13 amino acids. The CDR3 sequence: CASSFQKNTEAFF. CDR3 nucleotides: TGTGCCAGCAGCTTCCAGAAGAACACTGAAGCTTTCTTT.

The V gene is TRBV6-5, the J gene TRBJ1-2, with unresolved D. Per germline, CDR1 MNHEY and CDR2 SVGAGI. The CDR3 totals 13 residues. Trimming took 6 bases from V and 6 from J, leaving 14 bases between them. CDR3 nucleotides: TGTGCCAGCAGCTTCGATCCAGTCCATGGCTACACCTTC. Translated: CASSFDPVHGYTF.

The V gene is TRBV4-1, the J gene TRBJ1-5, with 8 bases fitting TRBD1. This CDR3 has 16 residues. CDR1 and CDR2 from the germline V gene are MGHRA and YSYEKL. The trim removed 0 bases at V and 4 bases at J, leaving 5 bases unmatched. CDR3 bases: TGCGCCAGCAGCCAAGATGACAGGGGACAAAATCAGCCCCAGCATTTT. Its translation is CASSQDDRGQNQPQHF.

In the case of this clone: The CDR3 does not end in the conserved phenylalanine or tryptophan, so this is likely a read error. The genes are TRBV30 and TRBJ1-2; TRBD1 is a possible D gene (6 bases). Germline V gene data show CDR1 as GTSNPN and CDR2 as SVGIG (reference sequence). V lost 3 bases and J lost 4, with 15 bases in between. The CDR3 consists of 14 residues. The CDR3 coding sequence is TGTGCCTGGAGGCGGACAGACCGATTCTATGGCTACACCCTC. It encodes CAWRRTDRFYGYTL.

The V call is TRBV13, the J call TRBJ2-5; 7 bases agree with TRBD1. With the DNA end fitting TRBJ2-7 better, the J assignment may be wrong. The CDR3 has 13 amino acids. Germline V lookup: CDR1 PRHDT, CDR2 FYEKMQ (reference sequence). CDR3 coding DNA: TGTGCCAGCAGCTTGACAGGGACCTACGAGCAGTACTTC. Encoded protein: CASSLTGTYEQYF.

The count of this clone is one. V is TRBV29-1 and J is TRBJ2-5, with a weak D call TRBD2 (6 bases). Germline V gene data show CDR1 as SQVTM and CDR2 as ANQGSEA. The germline V and J ends were trimmed by 6 bases and 3 bases, with 17 bases remaining between them. The CDR3 runs 14 residues. CDR3 protein: CSVGGPGLKETQYF. Written as DNA, the CDR3 is TGCAGCGTGGGGGGACCGGGGCTCAAAGAGACCCAGTACTTC.